This is a list of T cell receptor beta chains from one sample in a study of cytomegalovirus exposure and HLA in healthy donors. This table comes from immunoSEQ multiplex PCR, and its TCRdb copy is limited to in-frame clones, with some not included. The repertoire holds about 160,000 clones, with around 76% as singletons. Sequencing was performed on PBMCs. The receptors stem from a female donor in good health and CMV-seronegative. The CDR3 runs from the conserved cysteine through the conserved F or W. The D gene is left open where the match is weak. Clone size, where shown, is once, few, many, or a class for clones that have expanded.

TRBJ2-1	NA	TRBV5-4	once	CASSLSPLSYNEQFF	TGTGCCAGCAGCTTGAGCCCCCTCTCCTACAATGAGCAGTTCTTC
TRBJ2-7	NA	TRBV7-6	NA	CASSLAPSSYEQYF	TGTGCCAGCAGCTTAGCGCCTAGCTCCTACGAGCAGTACTTC
TRBJ2-7	TRBD1	TRBV25-1	NA	CASSAPRTGTNYEQYF	TGTGCCAGCAGTGCCCCCCGGACAGGGACAAATTACGAGCAGTACTTC
TRBJ1-4	NA	TRBV10-1	NA	CASGRRDTTNEKLFF	TGCGCCAGCGGGCGACGGGACACGACTAATGAAAAACTGTTTTTT
TRBJ2-2	TRBD1	TRBV4-2	NA	CASSHVPGQGDTGELFF	TGTGCCAGCAGCCATGTGCCGGGACAGGGGGACACCGGGGAGCTGTTTTTT
TRBJ1-2	TRBD1	TRBV4-1	NA	CASSQGPQGARGYGYTF	TGCGCCAGCAGCCAAGGGCCGCAGGGGGCGCGCGGCTATGGCTACACCTTC
TRBJ2-1	NA	TRBV29-1	NA	CSVGVWENEQFF	TGCAGCGTTGGTGTCTGGGAGAATGAGCAGTTCTTC
TRBJ2-1	NA	TRBV2	NA	CASSPDGDEGEFF	TGTGCCAGCAGTCCCGATGGAGATGAGGGGGAGTTCTTC
TRBJ2-7	TRBD1	TRBV27	NA	CASRGQMSSYEQYF	TGTGCCAGCAGGGGACAGATGAGCTCCTACGAGCAGTACTTC
TRBJ1-1	NA	TRBV4-1	NA	CASSQGGGNTEAFF	TGCGCCAGCAGCCAAGGGGGAGGGAACACTGAAGCTTTCTTT
TRBJ1-2	NA	TRBV6-5	NA	CASSPAGGYGYTF	TGTGCCAGCAGCCCAGCGGGGGGCTATGGCTACACCTTC
TRBJ2-3	TRBD2	TRBV9	once	CASSVVPVLAGGPDTQYF	TGTGCCAGCAGCGTAGTCCCCGTACTAGCGGGAGGGCCAGATACGCAGTATTTT
TRBJ1-5	TRBD1	TRBV30	NA	CAWRDGQGLLSNQPQHF	TGTGCCTGGAGGGATGGACAGGGGTTATTGAGCAATCAGCCCCAGCATTTT
TRBJ1-2	TRBD1	TRBV19	NA	CASSPLTGGGEGGNYGYTF	TGTGCCAGTAGTCCCCTTACAGGGGGCGGAGAGGGAGGTAACTATGGCTACACCTTC
TRBJ1-5	TRBD1	TRBV5-1	NA	CASSRTGLGDQPQHF	TGCGCCAGCAGCCGGACAGGGCTTGGGGATCAGCCCCAGCATTTT
TRBJ2-5	TRBD2	TRBV9	NA	CASSSSQRGGGETQYF	TGTGCCAGCAGCTCCTCTCAGCGGGGGGGCGGAGAGACCCAGTACTTC
TRBJ1-5	NA	TRBV15	NA	CATSRPDQRARPGDQPQHF	TGTGCCACCAGCAGACCCGATCAGAGGGCACGACCTGGGGATCAGCCCCAGCATTTT
TRBJ2-2	NA	TRBV18	NA	CASSSGQIPNTGELFF	TGTGCCAGCTCATCAGGACAGATCCCGAACACCGGGGAGCTGTTTTTT
TRBJ2-7	NA	TRBV29-1	NA	CSVARDGAYEQYF	TGCAGCGTTGCGCGGGACGGAGCCTACGAGCAGTACTTC
TRBJ1-1	NA	TRBV28	NA	CASSLFRVRSTEAFF	TGTGCCAGCAGTTTATTCCGGGTCCGTAGCACTGAAGCTTTCTTT
TRBJ2-7	TRBD1	TRBV30	NA	CAWSGPGQGSSYEQYF	TGTGCCTGGAGTGGACCGGGACAGGGAAGCTCCTACGAGCAGTACTTC
TRBJ2-1	NA	TRBV11-3	NA	CASSLVADFEQFF	TGTGCCAGCAGCTTAGTCGCGGATTTTGAGCAGTTCTTC
TRBJ2-7	TRBD2	TRBV6-1	NA	CASSEGGGRAYEQYF	TGTGCCAGCAGTGAAGGGGGCGGGAGGGCCTACGAGCAGTACTTC
TRBJ2-2	TRBD2	TRBV7-3	NA	CASSLRGGMNTGELFF	TGTGCCAGCAGCCTCCGGGGAGGGATGAACACCGGGGAGCTGTTTTTT